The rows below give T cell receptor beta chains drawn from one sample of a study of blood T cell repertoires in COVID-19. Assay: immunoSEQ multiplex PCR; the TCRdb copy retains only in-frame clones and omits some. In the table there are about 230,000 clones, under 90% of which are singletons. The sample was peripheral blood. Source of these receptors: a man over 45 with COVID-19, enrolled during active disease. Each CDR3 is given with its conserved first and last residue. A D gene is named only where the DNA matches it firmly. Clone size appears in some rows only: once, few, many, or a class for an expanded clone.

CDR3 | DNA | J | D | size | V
CASSFPPGPQHF | TGTGCCAGCAGTTTCCCCCCCGGGCCCCAGCATTTT | TRBJ1-5 | . | . | TRBV12-3/TRBV12-4
CASRQGVNNEQFF | TGCGCCAGCAGACAGGGGGTAAATAATGAGCAGTTCTTC | TRBJ2-1 | TRBD1 | . | TRBV5-1
CASASPGLELAYNEQFF | TGCGCCAGCGCCAGCCCGGGACTTGAGTTGGCCTACAATGAGCAGTTCTTC | TRBJ2-1 | . | . | TRBV5-1
CASSLEGSSTYEQYF | TGTGCCAGCAGCTTGGAGGGGTCCTCGACCTACGAGCAGTACTTC | TRBJ2-7 | . | . | TRBV5-4
CASNGLGQHTEAFF | TGTGCCAGCAATGGCTTGGGACAGCACACTGAAGCTTTCTTT | TRBJ1-1 | TRBD1 | . | TRBV2
CASSLEGQVYGYTF | TGTGCCAGCAGCTTGGAAGGCCAGGTCTATGGCTACACCTTC | TRBJ1-2 | . | few | TRBV5-4
CASSQDRGQWTSESSYEQYF | TGTGCCAGCAGCCAAGACCGAGGACAGTGGACTAGCGAGTCCTCCTACGAGCAGTACTTC | TRBJ2-7 | TRBD2 | . | TRBV4-2
CASSESWGHNEQYF | TGTGCCAGCAGTGAATCATGGGGACATAACGAGCAGTACTTC | TRBJ2-7 | . | . | TRBV6-1
CASSQEGIYEQYF | TGTGCCAGCAGCCAGGAGGGGATCTACGAGCAGTACTTC | TRBJ2-7 | . | . | TRBV3-1/TRBV3-2
CASSYLRDSIDEQYF | TGTGCCAGCAGTTACTTGCGGGACAGTATCGACGAGCAGTACTTC | TRBJ2-7 | . | . | TRBV6-6
CASSPTGTGTSISGANVLTF | TGTGCCAGTAGCCCGACAGGGACCGGGACTAGCATCTCTGGGGCCAACGTCCTGACTTTC | TRBJ2-6 | TRBD2 | . | TRBV19
CASSPDRDYGYTF | TGCGCCAGCAGCCCGGACAGGGACTATGGCTACACCTTC | TRBJ1-2 | TRBD1 | . | TRBV5-1
CASSLELTRVPYEQYF | TGTGCCAGCAGTTTAGAATTGACTAGGGTCCCCTACGAGCAGTACTTC | TRBJ2-7 | . | . | TRBV6-5
CASSQEHGTVGSYNEQFF | TGTGCCAGCAGCCAAGAACACGGGACAGTCGGCTCCTACAATGAGCAGTTCTTC | TRBJ2-1 | TRBD1 | . | TRBV14
CASSSAGELFF | TGTGCCAGTAGTTCCGCCGGGGAGCTGTTTTTT | TRBJ2-2 | . | . | TRBV19
CASSTSWTGRGHQPQHF | TGTGCCAGTAGTACCTCCTGGACAGGGAGGGGGCATCAGCCCCAGCATTTT | TRBJ1-5 | TRBD1 | . | TRBV19
CASASGRGNYGYTF | TGTGCCAGCGCCTCGGGGCGGGGAAACTATGGCTACACCTTC | TRBJ1-2 | . | . | TRBV6-5
CASNPLAGAGGEQYF | TGTGCCAGCAACCCACTAGCGGGAGCGGGTGGAGAGCAGTACTTC | TRBJ2-7 | TRBD2 | . | TRBV27
CASSPPGSRGTNEKLFF | TGTGCCAGCAGCCCTCCAGGGTCCCGAGGCACTAATGAAAAACTGTTTTTT | TRBJ1-4 | . | . | TRBV5-8
CASQELAGSYNEQFF | TGTGCCAGTCAAGAACTAGCGGGTTCCTACAATGAGCAGTTCTTC | TRBJ2-1 | TRBD2 | . | TRBV25-1
CASSFTGVNSPLHF | TGTGCCAGCAGCTTTACAGGGGTTAATTCACCCCTCCACTTT | TRBJ1-6 | TRBD1 | few | TRBV5-6
CASSQGVGNQPQHF | TGTGCCAGCAGCCAAGGAGTGGGCAATCAGCCCCAGCATTTT | TRBJ1-5 | . | . | TRBV3-1/TRBV3-2
CASSQEEATNEKLFF | TGTGCCAGCAGCCAGGAGGAGGCTACTAATGAAAAACTGTTTTTT | TRBJ1-4 | . | . | TRBV3-1/TRBV3-2
CASSIPGLAGGDTGELFF | TGTGCCAGTAGTATCCCGGGACTAGCGGGAGGAGACACCGGGGAGCTGTTTTTT | TRBJ2-2 | TRBD2 | . | TRBV19
CASSQDPTGYYGYTF | TGTGCCAGCAGCCAGGATCCGACAGGGTACTATGGCTACACCTTC | TRBJ1-2 | TRBD1 | . | TRBV3-1/TRBV3-2
CASSLNRGLGNTEAFF | TGTGCCAGCAGTTTAAACAGGGGGCTTGGGAACACTGAAGCTTTCTTT | TRBJ1-1 | TRBD1 | . | TRBV25-1
CASSQLGGLYNEQFF | TGTGCCAGCAGCCAACTAGGGGGTCTCTACAATGAGCAGTTCTTC | TRBJ2-1 | . | . | TRBV14